This passage covers 14 T cell receptor beta chains from one sample sequenced in a study of T-cell reconstitution after alpha-beta-depleted transplantation in children. Researchers prepared the TCRbeta library using unique molecular identifiers, the study reports. TCRdb redid the calling of the PCR reads with MiXCR, one entry per CDR3 protein. The data contain roughly 500,000 distinct CDR3 sequences, 10% of them singletons. Here the sequenced sample was PBMCs, taken before TCRalphabeta/CD19-depleted stem cell transplant. The receptors were sampled from a child aged 2 to 10 with inherited bone marrow failure, due to receive a stem cell transplant.

In its sample, this clonotype was seen many times. The V call is TRBV18, the J call TRBJ2-7; D possibly corresponds to TRBD1 (5 bases). The germline CDR1 and CDR2 sequences are KGHSH and LQKENI. This CDR3 has 13 amino acids. The germline V and J ends were trimmed by 5 bases and 2 bases, with 10 bases remaining between them. This CDR3 reads CASSDLTAYEQYF. Written as DNA, the CDR3 is TGTGCCAGCTCAGACTTGACAGCCTACGAGCAGTACTTC.

In its sample, this clonotype was seen many times. The chain recombines TRBV18 with TRBJ2-2, with D tentatively TRBD1 or TRBD2 (5 bases each). The CDR3 runs to 15 residues. The V end lost 0 bases, the J end lost 10 bases, and 15 bases lay between the germline ends. Per germline, CDR1 KGHSH and CDR2 LQKENI. CDR3: CASSPPSGRRSELFF. DNA for the CDR3: TGTGCCAGCTCACCACCCTCGGGACGTCGGTCGGAGCTGTTTTTT.

This clonotype was detected ten times or more. The chain uses TRBV29-1 and TRBJ2-7; D is ambiguous. With 5 bases removed from V and 6 bases from J, the gap between germline ends came to 20 bases. This CDR3 region has 14 residues. The germline gives CDR1 SQVTM, CDR2 ANQGSEA. CDR3 in amino acids: CSVPDPKRISEQYF. In DNA form, the CDR3 reads TGCAGCGTTCCCGACCCAAAGAGGATTTCCGAGCAGTACTTC.

This clonotype occurred many times. V is TRBV5-1 and J is TRBJ1-5; D is unresolved. The CDR3 sequence is 13 residues long. V was pared by 5 bases and J by 5 bases, with 11 bases between. Germline V gene data show CDR1 as SGHRS and CDR2 as YFSETQ. The CDR3 DNA is TGCGCCAGCAGTAATCGGCCCCATCAGCCCCAGCATTTT. Translating it yields CASSNRPHQPQHF.

This clonotype was observed at least ten times. The V call is TRBV15, the J call TRBJ1-2; D gene ambiguous. Germline CDR1 reads LNHNV; CDR2 reads YYDKDF (reference sequence). This CDR3 has 14 amino acids. Trimming took off 5 bases at V and 4 bases at J, with 14 bases between the two ends. Written as DNA, the CDR3 is TGTGCCACCAGCCCCGGCGTGGGAATCTATGGCTACACCTTC. Translated: CATSPGVGIYGYTF.

This clonotype showed up many times. The rearrangement joins TRBV5-1 to TRBJ2-1; 7 positions match TRBD2. Germline loops: CDR1 SGHRS, CDR2 YFSETQ. This CDR3 region has 16 residues. The V segment lost 0 bases and the J segment 1 base; nucleotides outside the gene matches: 4. CDR3 sequence reads: CASSLVGGRSYNEQFF. The CDR3 DNA reads as TGCGCCAGCAGCTTGGTGGGGGGGAGGTCCTACAATGAGCAGTTCTTC.

This chain links TRBV30 with TRBJ1-1; D is uncertain. Germline CDR1 is GTSNPN and CDR2 is SVGIG (reference sequence). CDR3 size: 13 residues. Trimming pared 1 base from V and 6 bases from J, leaving 12 bases between. The CDR3 reads CAWSGADGAEAFF. The DNA for the CDR3 is TGTGCCTGGAGTGGGGCCGATGGCGCTGAAGCTTTCTTT.

About this clonotype: Here the CDR3 omits its conserved ending phenylalanine or tryptophan, so a read error is the likely source. The chain recombines TRBV27 with TRBJ2-7, with D perhaps given as TRBD1 or TRBD2 (5 bases each). CDR1 MNHEY and CDR2 SMNVEV come from the germline V gene (reference sequence). Trimming removed 0 bases at V and 0 bases at J, with 12 bases between. The CDR3 runs 16 residues. This CDR3 is CASSLSLGDSSYEQYS. The DNA for the CDR3 is TGTGCCAGCAGTTTATCGTTGGGGGATAGCTCCTACGAGCAGTACTCC.

This clonotype has a count of ten or more. The chain has TRBV5-1 and TRBJ2-7; TRBD1 agrees at 8 bases. With 1 base clipped from V and 6 bases from J, the junction kept 6 bases outside the gene matches. The CDR3 has 14 residues. Per germline, CDR1 SGHRS and CDR2 YFSETQ. CDR3 region: CASSLYRGTVEQYF. The CDR3 DNA reads as TGCGCCAGCAGCTTGTACAGGGGGACTGTCGAGCAGTACTTC. The full variable domain, in which reference TRBV5-1 and TRBJ2-7 provide the parts outside the CDR3, is KAGVTQTPRYLIKTRGQQVTLSCSPISGHRSVSWYQQTPGQGLQFLFEYFSETQRNKGNFPGRFSGRQFSNSRSEMNVSTLELGDSALYLCASSLYRGTVEQYFGPGTRLTVT.

This clonotype has at least ten counts. This chain connects TRBV6-2 or TRBV6-3 to TRBJ2-1; possible D gene TRBD1, 5 bases. Germline V gene data show CDR1 as MNHEY and CDR2 as SVGEGT. This CDR3 spans 16 amino acids. Trimming cost V 2 bases and J 4 bases, with 15 bases left between them. CDR3 coding DNA: TGTGCCAGCAGTTACGAAACTGGTCGACAGTACAATGAGCAGTTCTTC. Translated: CASSYETGRQYNEQFF.

This clonotype has at least ten counts. V and J are TRBV20-1 and TRBJ2-7; a possible D gene is TRBD2 (6 bases). Trimming shortened V by 1 base and J by 2 bases, and 12 bases separated the two germline ends. This CDR3 is 14 amino acids long. Germline V CDR1 and CDR2: DFQATT, SNEGSKA (reference sequence). The CDR3 DNA reads as TGCAGTGCTAGAGTCTCGGCGGGACCCTACGAGCAGTACTTC. It specifies CSARVSAGPYEQYF.

This clonotype was detected ten times or more. The V and J genes are TRBV5-1 and TRBJ2-3, with a possible D match to TRBD2 (5 bases). Per germline, CDR1 SGHRS and CDR2 YFSETQ. CDR3 size: 15 residues. The ends were cut back, 0 bases at V and 4 bases at J, with 12 bases in the middle. This CDR3 reads CASSLAGIVPDTQYF. CDR3 nucleotides: TGCGCCAGCAGCTTGGCCGGGATAGTCCCAGATACGCAGTATTTT.

This clonotype was seen repeatedly, ten times or more. The chain carries TRBV28 and TRBJ2-1; D may be TRBD2 (6 bases). Germline V lookup: CDR1 MDHEN, CDR2 SYDVKM. CDR3 length equals 13 residues. The ends were cut back, 3 bases at V and 12 bases at J, with 15 bases in the middle. The CDR3 DNA sequence: TGTGCCAGCAGTTTTCGGGACTCCCTGGTGCAGTTCTTC. Protein product: CASSFRDSLVQFF.

This clonotype was seen many times. The chain is built from TRBV5-5 and TRBJ1-2; no clear D gene. Germline V gene lookup returns CDR1 SGHKS and CDR2 YYEKEE (reference sequence). The CDR3 extends over 12 amino acids. V lost 0 bases and J 8 bases, leaving 8 bases between the germline ends. The CDR3 DNA is TGTGCCAGCAGCTTGGAAGCAGCCGGCTACACCTTC. This translates into CASSLEAAGYTF.